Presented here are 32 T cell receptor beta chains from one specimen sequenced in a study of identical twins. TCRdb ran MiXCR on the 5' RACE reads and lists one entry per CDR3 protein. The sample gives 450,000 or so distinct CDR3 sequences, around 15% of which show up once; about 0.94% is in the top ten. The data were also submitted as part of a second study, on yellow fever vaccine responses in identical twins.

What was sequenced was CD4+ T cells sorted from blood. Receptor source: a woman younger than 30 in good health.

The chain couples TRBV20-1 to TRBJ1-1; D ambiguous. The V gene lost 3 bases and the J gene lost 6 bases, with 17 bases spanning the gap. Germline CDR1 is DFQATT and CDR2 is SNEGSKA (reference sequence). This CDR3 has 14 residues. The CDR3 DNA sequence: TGCAGTGCTAGTATCCAGATACAGTCGGCTGAAGCTTTCTTT. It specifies CSASIQIQSAEAFF.

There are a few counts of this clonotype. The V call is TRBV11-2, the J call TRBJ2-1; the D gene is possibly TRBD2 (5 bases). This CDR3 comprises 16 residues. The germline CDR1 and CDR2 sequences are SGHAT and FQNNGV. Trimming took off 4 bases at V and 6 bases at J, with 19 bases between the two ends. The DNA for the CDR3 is TGTGCCAGCAGCTCCTTCACCCCGGGGTCGGGCAATGAGCAGTTCTTC. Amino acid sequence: CASSSFTPGSGNEQFF. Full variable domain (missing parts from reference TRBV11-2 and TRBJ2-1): EAGVAQSPRYKIIEKRQSVAFWCNPISGHATLYWYQQILGQGPKLLIQFQNNGVVDDSQLPKDRFSAERLKGVDSTLKIQPAKLEDSAVYLCASSSFTPGSGNEQFFGPGTRLTVL.

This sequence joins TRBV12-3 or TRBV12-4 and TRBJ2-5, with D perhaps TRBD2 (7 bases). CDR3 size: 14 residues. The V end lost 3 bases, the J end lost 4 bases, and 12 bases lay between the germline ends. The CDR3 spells CASSFTGGPETQYF. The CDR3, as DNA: TGTGCCAGCAGTTTTACCGGGGGGCCAGAGACCCAGTACTTC.

The CDR3 DNA reads TGTGCCAGCAGCTCCCCCGTTGGTGTCAATGAGCAGTTCTTC. It codes for CASSSPVGVNEQFF. The chain joins TRBV7-9 to TRBJ2-1; D is uncertain. Germline CDR1 is SEHNR and CDR2 is FQNEAQ (reference sequence). This CDR3 contains 14 residues. The ends were cut back, 4 bases at V and 6 bases at J, with 13 bases in the middle.

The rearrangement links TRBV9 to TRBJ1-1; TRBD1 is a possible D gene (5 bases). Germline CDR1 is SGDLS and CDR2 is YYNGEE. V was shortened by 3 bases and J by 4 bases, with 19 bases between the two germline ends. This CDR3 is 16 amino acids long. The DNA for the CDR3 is TGTGCCAGCAGCGAAGCCTCCGTGCGGGGGACCACTGAAGCTTTCTTT. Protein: CASSEASVRGTTEAFF.

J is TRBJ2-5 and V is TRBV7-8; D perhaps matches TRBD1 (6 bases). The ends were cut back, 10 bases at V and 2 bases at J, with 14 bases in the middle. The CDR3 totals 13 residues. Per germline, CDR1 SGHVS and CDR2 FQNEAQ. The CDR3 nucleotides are TGTGCCACCAACCGGGACAAACAAGAGACCCAGTACTTC. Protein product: CATNRDKQETQYF. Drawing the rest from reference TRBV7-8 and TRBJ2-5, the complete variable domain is GAGVSQSPRYKVAKRGQDVALRCDPISGHVSLFWYQQALGQGPEFLTYFQNEAQLDKSGLPSDRFFAERPEGSVSTLKIQRTQQEDSAVYLCATNRDKQETQYFGPGTRLLVL.

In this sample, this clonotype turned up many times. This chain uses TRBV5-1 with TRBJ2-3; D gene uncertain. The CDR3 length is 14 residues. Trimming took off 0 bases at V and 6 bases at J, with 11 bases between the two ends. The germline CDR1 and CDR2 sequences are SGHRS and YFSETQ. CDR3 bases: TGCGCCAGCAGCTTGGATTCCATGGGGGATACGCAGTATTTT. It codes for CASSLDSMGDTQYF.

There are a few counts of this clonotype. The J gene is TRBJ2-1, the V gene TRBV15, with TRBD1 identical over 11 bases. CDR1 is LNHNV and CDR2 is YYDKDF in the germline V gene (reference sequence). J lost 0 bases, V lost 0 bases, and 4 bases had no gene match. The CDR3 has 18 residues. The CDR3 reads CATSRDWTGGLSYNEQFF. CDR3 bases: TGTGCCACCAGCAGAGATTGGACAGGGGGCCTCTCCTACAATGAGCAGTTCTTC.

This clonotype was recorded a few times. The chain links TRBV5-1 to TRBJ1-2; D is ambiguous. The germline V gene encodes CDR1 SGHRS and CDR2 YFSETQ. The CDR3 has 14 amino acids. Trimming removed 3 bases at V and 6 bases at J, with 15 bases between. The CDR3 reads CASSSGRGRDGYTF. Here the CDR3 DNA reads TGCGCCAGCAGCTCTGGTAGAGGGAGAGATGGCTACACCTTC.

DNA for the CDR3: TGTGCCAGCAGCCAAGAGGCCCGGGGGCGAACTGCACTTATATCTGGGGCCAACGTCCTGACTTTC. This gives the protein CASSQEARGRTALISGANVLTF. The genes are TRBV4-2 and TRBJ2-6; perhaps D is TRBD1 or TRBD2 (6 bases each). The V and J ends lost 0 bases and 1 base respectively, with 25 bases between them. The CDR3 extends over 22 amino acids. From germline, CDR1 is LGHNA and CDR2 YNFKEQ.

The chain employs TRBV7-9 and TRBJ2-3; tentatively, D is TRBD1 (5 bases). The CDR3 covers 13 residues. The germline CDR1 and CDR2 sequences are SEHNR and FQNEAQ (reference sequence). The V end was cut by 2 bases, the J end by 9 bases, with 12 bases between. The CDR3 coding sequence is TGTGCCAGCAGCTTACTTGCAGGGTCCACGCAGTATTTT. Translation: CASSLLAGSTQYF.

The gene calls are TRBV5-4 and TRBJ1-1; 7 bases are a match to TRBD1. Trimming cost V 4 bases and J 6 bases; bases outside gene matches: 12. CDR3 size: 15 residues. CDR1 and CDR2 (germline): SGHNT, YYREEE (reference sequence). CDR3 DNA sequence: TGTGCCAGCAGCAAACCAGTGACAGGGTTGGCTGAAGCTTTCTTT. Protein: CASSKPVTGLAEAFF.

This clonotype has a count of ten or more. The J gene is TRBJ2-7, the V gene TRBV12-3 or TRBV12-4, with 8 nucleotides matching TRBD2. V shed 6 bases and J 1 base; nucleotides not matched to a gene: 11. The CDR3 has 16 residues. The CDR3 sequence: CASSPRVAGWSYEQYF. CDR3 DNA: TGTGCCAGCAGCCCTCGAGTAGCGGGGTGGTCCTACGAGCAGTACTTC.

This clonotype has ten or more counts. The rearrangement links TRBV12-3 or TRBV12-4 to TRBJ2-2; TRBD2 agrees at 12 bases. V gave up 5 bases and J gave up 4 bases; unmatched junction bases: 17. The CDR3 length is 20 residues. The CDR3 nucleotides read TGTGCCAGCAGTCCTCGAGGACTAGCGGGGTCCTCAGGGGGCACCGGGGAGCTGTTTTTT. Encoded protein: CASSPRGLAGSSGGTGELFF.

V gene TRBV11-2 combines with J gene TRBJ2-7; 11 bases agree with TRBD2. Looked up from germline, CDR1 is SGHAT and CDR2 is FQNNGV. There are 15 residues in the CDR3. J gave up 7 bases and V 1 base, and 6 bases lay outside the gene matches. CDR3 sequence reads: CASSLVTSGSWEQYF. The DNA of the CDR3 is TGTGCCAGCAGCTTAGTAACTAGCGGGAGTTGGGAGCAGTACTTC.

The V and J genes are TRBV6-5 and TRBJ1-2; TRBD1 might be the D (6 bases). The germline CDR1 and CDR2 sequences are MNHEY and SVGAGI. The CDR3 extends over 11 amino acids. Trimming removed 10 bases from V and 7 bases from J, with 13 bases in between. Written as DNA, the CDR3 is TGTGCCACCCAGGGGTCGGCTGGCTACACCTTC. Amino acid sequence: CATQGSAGYTF.

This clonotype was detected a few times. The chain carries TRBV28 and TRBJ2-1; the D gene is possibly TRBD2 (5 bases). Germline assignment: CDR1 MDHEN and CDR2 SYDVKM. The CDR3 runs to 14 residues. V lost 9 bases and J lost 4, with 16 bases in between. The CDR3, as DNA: TGTGCCAGTTGGGTCAGCGGCCGGTACAATGAGCAGTTCTTC. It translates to CASWVSGRYNEQFF.

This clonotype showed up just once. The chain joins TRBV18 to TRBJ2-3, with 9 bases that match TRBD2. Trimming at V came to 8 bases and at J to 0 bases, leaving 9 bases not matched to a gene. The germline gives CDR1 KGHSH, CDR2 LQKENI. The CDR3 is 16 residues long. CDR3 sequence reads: CASGTKTSGSTDTQYF. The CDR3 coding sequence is TGTGCCAGCGGAACCAAGACTAGCGGTAGCACAGATACGCAGTATTTT.

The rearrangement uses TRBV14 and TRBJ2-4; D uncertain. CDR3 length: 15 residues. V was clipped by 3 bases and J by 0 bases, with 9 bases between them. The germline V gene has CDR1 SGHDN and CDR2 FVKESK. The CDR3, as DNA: TGTGCCAGCAGCCAGGGAATACTAGCCAAAAACATTCAGTACTTC. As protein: CASSQGILAKNIQYF. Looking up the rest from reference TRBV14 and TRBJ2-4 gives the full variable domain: EAGVTQFPSHSVIEKGQTVTLRCDPISGHDNLYWYRRVMGKEIKFLLHFVKESKQDESGMPNNRFLAERTGGTYSTLKVQPAELEDSGVYFCASSQGILAKNIQYFGAGTRLSVL.

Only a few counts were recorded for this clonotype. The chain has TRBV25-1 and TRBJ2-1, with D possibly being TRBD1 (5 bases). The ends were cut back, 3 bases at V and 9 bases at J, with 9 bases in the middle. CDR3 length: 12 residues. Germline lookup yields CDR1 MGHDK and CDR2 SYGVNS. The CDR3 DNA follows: TGTGCCAGCAGTGACCAGGGTTTTGAGCAGTTCTTC. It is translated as CASSDQGFEQFF. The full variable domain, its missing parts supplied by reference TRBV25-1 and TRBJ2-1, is EADIYQTPRYLVIGTGKKITLECSQTMGHDKMYWYQQDPGMELHLIHYSYGVNSTEKGDLSSESTVSRIRTEHFPLTLESARPSHTSQYLCASSDQGFEQFFGPGTRLTVL.

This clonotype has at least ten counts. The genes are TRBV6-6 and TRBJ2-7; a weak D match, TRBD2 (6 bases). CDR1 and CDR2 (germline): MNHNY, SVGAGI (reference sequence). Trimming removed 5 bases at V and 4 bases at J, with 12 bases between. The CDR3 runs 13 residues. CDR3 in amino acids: CASSRGGRYEQYF. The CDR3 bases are TGTGCCAGCAGTCGTGGTGGGAGGTACGAGCAGTACTTC.

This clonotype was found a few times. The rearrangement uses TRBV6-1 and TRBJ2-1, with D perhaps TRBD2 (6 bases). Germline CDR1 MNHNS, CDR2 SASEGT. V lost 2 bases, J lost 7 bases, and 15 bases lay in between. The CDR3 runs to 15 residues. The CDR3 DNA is TGTGCCAGCAGTGAAAACGGAGTGGGGGGAAATGAGCAGTTCTTC. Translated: CASSENGVGGNEQFF.

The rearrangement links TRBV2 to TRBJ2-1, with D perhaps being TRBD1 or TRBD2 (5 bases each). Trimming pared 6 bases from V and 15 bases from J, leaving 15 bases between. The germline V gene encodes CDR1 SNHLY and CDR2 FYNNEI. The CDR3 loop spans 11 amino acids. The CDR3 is CASSTGTGPFF. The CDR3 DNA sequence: TGTGCCAGCAGCACGGGAACAGGCCCGTTCTTC.

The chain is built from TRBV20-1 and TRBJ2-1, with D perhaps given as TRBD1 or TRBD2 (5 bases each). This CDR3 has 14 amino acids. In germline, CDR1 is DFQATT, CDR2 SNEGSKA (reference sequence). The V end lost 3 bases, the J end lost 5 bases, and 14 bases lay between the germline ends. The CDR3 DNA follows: TGCAGTGCTAGGGGGGAGCGGAAAGACAATGAGCAGTTCTTC. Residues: CSARGERKDNEQFF.

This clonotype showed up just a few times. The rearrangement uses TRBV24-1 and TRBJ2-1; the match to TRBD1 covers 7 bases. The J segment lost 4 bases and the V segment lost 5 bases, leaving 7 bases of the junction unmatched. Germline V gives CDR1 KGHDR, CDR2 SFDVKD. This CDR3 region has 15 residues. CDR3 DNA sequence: TGTGCCACCAGTGCGACAGGGCGATCTTACAATGAGCAGTTCTTC. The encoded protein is CATSATGRSYNEQFF.

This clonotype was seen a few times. CDR3: CASSPGTALTYEQYF. The CDR3, as DNA: TGTGCCAGCTCACCCGGGACAGCCCTTACCTACGAGCAGTACTTC. The gene calls are TRBV18 and TRBJ2-7, with 7 bases lining up with TRBD1. The junction had 7 bases not matched to a gene; V was cut back by 3 bases and J by 2 bases. Germline values: CDR1 KGHSH, CDR2 LQKENI. The CDR3 has 15 residues.

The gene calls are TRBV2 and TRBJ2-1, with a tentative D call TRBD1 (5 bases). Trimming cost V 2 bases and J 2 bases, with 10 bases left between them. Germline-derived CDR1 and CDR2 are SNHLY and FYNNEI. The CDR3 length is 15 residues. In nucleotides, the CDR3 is TGTGCCAGCAGTGAACTAGAAGGGGCCTACAATGAGCAGTTCTTC. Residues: CASSELEGAYNEQFF.

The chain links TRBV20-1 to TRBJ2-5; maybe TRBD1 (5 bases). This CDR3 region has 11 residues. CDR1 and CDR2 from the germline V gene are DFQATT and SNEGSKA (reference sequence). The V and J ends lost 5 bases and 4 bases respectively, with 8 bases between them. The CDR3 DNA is TGCAGTGCTGACGACAGAGAGACCCAGTACTTC. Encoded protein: CSADDRETQYF.

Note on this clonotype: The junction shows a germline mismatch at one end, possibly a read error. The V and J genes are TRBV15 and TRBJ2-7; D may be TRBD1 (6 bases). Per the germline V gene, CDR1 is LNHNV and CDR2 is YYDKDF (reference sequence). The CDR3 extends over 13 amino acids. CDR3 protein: CAARRDTSYEQYF. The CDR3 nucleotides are TGTGCCGCCAGACGGGACACCTCCTACGAGCAGTACTTC.

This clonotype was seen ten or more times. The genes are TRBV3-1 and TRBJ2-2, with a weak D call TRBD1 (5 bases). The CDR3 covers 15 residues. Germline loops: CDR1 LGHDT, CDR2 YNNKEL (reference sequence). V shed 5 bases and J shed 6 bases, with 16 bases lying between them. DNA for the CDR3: TGTGCCAGCAGCACAAGATCCAGGGATGCCGGGGAGCTGTTTTTT. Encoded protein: CASSTRSRDAGELFF.

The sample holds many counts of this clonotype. CDR3 region: CASRSSYEQYF. The CDR3 DNA is TGCGCCAGTAGGAGCTCCTACGAGCAGTACTTC. The V gene is TRBV5-1, the J gene TRBJ2-7; D is uncertain. V shed 8 bases and J shed 0 bases, with 6 bases lying between them. The length of the CDR3 is 11 residues. Germline CDR1 is SGHRS and CDR2 is YFSETQ.

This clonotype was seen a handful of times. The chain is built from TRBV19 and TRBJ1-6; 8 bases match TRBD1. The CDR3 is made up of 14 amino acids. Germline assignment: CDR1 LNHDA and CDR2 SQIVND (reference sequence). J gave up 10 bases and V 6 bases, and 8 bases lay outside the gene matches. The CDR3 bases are TGTGCCAGTAGACGTAAGACAGGGGACTCACCCCTCCACTTT. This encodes CASRRKTGDSPLHF.